The present T cell receptor beta chain was sequenced within a study of T cells in women clearing cervical HPV infection. With regard to this clone: The read ends 3 residues before the CDR3 terminus; that terminus is restored from the germline J gene.

MY09/MY11 PCR detected cervical HPV DNA; dot-blot assigned genotypes. Germline V gene sequence: CDR1 PRHDT, CDR2 FYEKMQ (reference sequence). V dropped 6 bases and J dropped 2 bases, with 17 bases sitting between them. The CDR3 covers 15 residues. immunoSEQ multiplex PCR used an average of about 1,200 ng genomic DNA. Repertoires were generated with immunoSEQ multiplex PCR, while TCRdb's copy carries only in-frame clones and drops some. This sample's clone table lists roughly 40,000 clones. This clonotype originated in a woman between 18 and 70 years old with a cervical HPV16 infection that either progressed to CIN3+ or cleared (not recorded which). Material for sequencing was blood buffy coat. V usage is TRBV13 and J usage is TRBJ2-7, with a possible D match to TRBD2 (6 bases). CDR3 loop: CASSQIGTGTYEQYF. CDR3 bases read: TGTGCCAGCAGTCAGATTGGGACTGGGACCTACGAG.